A single sample is the source of the 5 T cell receptor beta chains below, sequenced in a study of blood T cell repertoires in COVID-19. TCRdb's table, derived via immunoSEQ multiplex PCR, lists solely in-frame clones and lacks some. The table shows more than 200,000 clones, with about 81% occurring only once. Sequenced: peripheral blood. The receptors shown here come from a woman aged 80 or over with COVID-19, enrolled during active disease.

This clone was seen once. CDR3 loop: CASSIRPSGTGELFF. Written as DNA, the CDR3 is TGTGCCAGCAGTATCCGACCCTCAGGCACCGGGGAGCTGTTTTTT. V gene TRBV28 combines with J gene TRBJ2-2, with no clear D. The CDR3 loop spans 15 amino acids. Germline CDR1 and CDR2: MDHEN and SYDVKM. V lost 5 bases, J lost 4 bases, and 14 bases lay in between.

The chain couples TRBV7-2 to TRBJ2-5, with D unresolved. This CDR3 spans 12 amino acids. Germline V lookup: CDR1 SGHTA, CDR2 FQGNSA. Trimming shortened V by 3 bases and J by 5 bases, and 7 bases separated the two germline ends. The CDR3 bases are TGTGCCAGCAGCTTCTTCCGGGAGACCCAGTACTTC. Encoded protein: CASSFFRETQYF.

The rearrangement joins TRBV5-4 to TRBJ2-6; D unresolved. The CDR3 covers 14 residues. Trimming cost V 4 bases and J 3 bases, with 8 bases left between them. The V gene's germline CDR1 is SGHNT and CDR2 YYREEE (reference sequence). The CDR3 loop is CASSAGYGANVLTF. CDR3 in DNA: TGTGCCAGCAGCGCCGGTTATGGGGCCAACGTCCTGACTTTC.

The CDR3 sequence is CASSANLGGADYTF. CDR3 DNA sequence: TGTGCCAGCAGTGCGAATCTCGGGGGGGCGGACTACACCTTC. The chain uses TRBV28 and TRBJ1-2, with a possible D match to TRBD1 (6 bases). The germline V and J ends were trimmed by 5 bases and 10 bases, with 20 bases remaining between them. CDR1 is MDHEN and CDR2 is SYDVKM in the germline V gene. CDR3 length: 14 residues.

The rearrangement joins TRBV20-1 to TRBJ2-5; D ambiguous. This CDR3 is built from 11 residues. V was trimmed by 5 bases and J by 4 bases, leaving 8 bases between them. Germline V lookup: CDR1 DFQATT, CDR2 SNEGSKA (reference sequence). This chain's CDR3 is CSAEVGETQYF. CDR3 coding DNA: TGCAGTGCTGAGGTGGGAGAGACCCAGTACTTC.